Listed here are 26 T cell receptor beta chains from one sample, sequenced in a study of Ad26.COV2.S vaccination and SARS-CoV-2 variants. The treatment is: approximately 18 received Ad26.COV2.S at low or high dose, single or two shots; several received placebo; per-sample allocation not given. After the first vaccine or placebo injection, samples were drawn on day 63. TCRdb keeps only in-frame clones here, not all; method: immunoSEQ multiplex PCR. Of about 350,000 clones in the sample, roughly 81% were seen once. Specimen: peripheral blood, collected in a trial of Ad26.COV2.S vaccine versus placebo. These receptors were obtained from a person between 18 and 65 years old who received the Ad26.COV2.S COVID-19 vaccine or a placebo.

The gene calls are TRBV11-3 and TRBJ2-5, with D hard to call. The CDR3 sequence is 13 residues long. CDR1 is SGHNT and CDR2 is YENEEA in the germline V gene. The V end was cut by 3 bases, the J end by 7 bases, with 12 bases between. Here the CDR3 DNA reads TGTGCCAGCAGCTTGGGATTCCCAGGGACCCAGTACTTC. Translating gives CASSLGFPGTQYF.

This chain links TRBV29-1 with TRBJ2-7, with D maybe TRBD1 (6 bases). The CDR3 covers 15 residues. Germline V CDR1 and CDR2: SQVTM, ANQGSEA. The V and J ends lost 1 base and 2 bases respectively, with 15 bases between them. In DNA, the CDR3 is TGCAGCGTTGAAGCTATCAGGGGAACGGCCTACGAGCAGTACTTC. It codes for CSVEAIRGTAYEQYF.

This clone was picked up one time. This rearrangement joins TRBV21-1 to TRBJ2-3; TRBD1 reflects the table's D call only, with no check against the DNA. TRBV21-1 is shown as a pseudogene. The CDR3 has 16 amino acids. The CDR3 DNA is TGTGCCAGCAGCAAAGAGAACCCAGGGCCGGCAGATACGCAGTATTTT. It is translated as CASSKENPGPADTQYF.

The table lists this clone with a count of one. The V gene is TRBV19, the J gene TRBJ2-1; D may match TRBD1 or TRBD2 (6 bases each). V was clipped by 5 bases and J by 5 bases, with 22 bases between them. The CDR3 totals 17 residues. Germline lookup yields CDR1 LNHDA and CDR2 SQIVND (reference sequence). The CDR3 protein is CASSPRGWGAMDNEQFF. The CDR3 DNA reads as TGTGCCAGTAGTCCCCGAGGGTGGGGGGCCATGGACAATGAGCAGTTCTTC.

V usage is TRBV4-3 and J usage is TRBJ1-2; perhaps TRBD1 as D (6 bases). Germline CDR1 reads LGHNA; CDR2 reads YSLEER. The CDR3 length is 17 residues. The ends were cut back, 3 bases at V and 7 bases at J, with 24 bases in the middle. The CDR3 is CASSQGAGHEGGSGYTF. For the CDR3, the DNA is TGCGCCAGCAGCCAGGGGGCAGGGCACGAAGGCGGGAGTGGCTACACCTTC.

V and J are TRBV7-2 and TRBJ1-4, with TRBD1 as a possible D gene (6 bases). This CDR3 contains 16 residues. The germline V gene has CDR1 SGHTA and CDR2 FQGNSA. The V end lost 5 bases, the J end lost 4 bases, and 17 bases lay between the germline ends. This CDR3 is CASSHSRQGNNEKLFF. DNA for the CDR3: TGTGCCAGCAGCCATAGCAGGCAGGGGAATAATGAAAAACTGTTTTTT.

The CDR3 is CASTIEQGRGQPQHF. The CDR3 bases are TGTGCCAGCACAATCGAACAGGGCAGAGGTCAGCCCCAGCATTTT. The chain employs TRBV6-5 and TRBJ1-5; a weak D match, TRBD1 (6 bases). The CDR3 sequence is 15 residues long. Germline V gene lookup returns CDR1 MNHEY and CDR2 SVGAGI. V was trimmed by 7 bases and J by 6 bases, leaving 19 bases between them.

The chain carries TRBV7-2 and TRBJ1-3; perhaps TRBD1 as D (5 bases). The V end lost 5 bases, the J end lost 1 base, and 15 bases lay between the germline ends. The CDR3 covers 16 residues. CDR1 SGHTA and CDR2 FQGNSA come from the germline V gene. The CDR3 DNA is TGTGCCAGCAGCCAAACGGGACTCCAATCTGGAAACACCATATATTTT. This gives the protein CASSQTGLQSGNTIYF.

The chain employs TRBV6-5 and TRBJ2-1; 8 bases fit TRBD1. V dropped 9 bases and J dropped 15; count of bases not matched to a gene: 16. Germline loops: CDR1 MNHEY, CDR2 SVGAGI. The CDR3 consists of 13 residues. CDR3 loop: CASFAGTGVPWFF. The CDR3 DNA sequence: TGTGCCAGTTTCGCCGGGACAGGTGTTCCTTGGTTCTTC.

The V call is TRBV11-2, the J call TRBJ2-1; no reliable D call. This CDR3 spans 16 amino acids. Looked up from germline, CDR1 is SGHAT and CDR2 is FQNNGV. V was pared by 5 bases and J by 0 bases, with 14 bases between. The CDR3 sequence: CASSHQAASSYNEQFF. CDR3 DNA: TGTGCCAGCAGCCACCAGGCGGCTAGCTCCTACAATGAGCAGTTCTTC.

The V gene is TRBV5-1, the J gene TRBJ2-7, with TRBD1 matching 9 bases. Germline V CDR1 and CDR2: SGHRS, YFSETQ. The V and J ends lost 2 bases and 4 bases, in that order; junction bases with no gene match: 7. The CDR3 is 15 amino acids. Written as DNA, the CDR3 is TGCGCCAGCAGCTTTCCGGGACAGGGTCTTTACGAGCAGTACTTC. Amino acid sequence: CASSFPGQGLYEQYF.

The genes are TRBV2 and TRBJ1-3; 10 bases are a match to TRBD1. The CDR3 is 15 amino acids. Germline CDR1 SNHLY, CDR2 FYNNEI. V lost 4 bases to trimming and J lost 2 bases; unmatched junction nucleotides: 2. CDR3 residues: CASSGGTGAGNTIYF. CDR3 coding DNA: TGTGCCAGCAGTGGAGGGACAGGGGCTGGAAACACCATATATTTT.

V usage is TRBV28 and J usage is TRBJ1-3; TRBD1 matches 7 bases. The germline V gene encodes CDR1 MDHEN and CDR2 SYDVKM. The CDR3 runs 15 residues. The junction had 5 bases not matched to a gene; V was cut back by 2 bases and J by 4 bases. The CDR3 protein is CASSLMIQGGNTIYF. In DNA form, the CDR3 reads TGTGCCAGCAGTTTAATGATACAGGGGGGAAACACCATATATTTT.

The V and J genes are TRBV29-1 and TRBJ2-1, with D unclear. Germline V gene sequence: CDR1 SQVTM, CDR2 ANQGSEA. The V end was cut by 4 bases, the J end by 4 bases, with 5 bases between. There are 11 residues in the CDR3. In DNA, the CDR3 is TGCAGCGTTGGGGATTACAATGAGCAGTTCTTC. Protein sequence: CSVGDYNEQFF.

CDR3 nucleotides: TGTGCCAGCTCACCACAGGCGATCGGGGTACCGAGCAATCAGCCCCAGCATTTT. It encodes CASSPQAIGVPSNQPQHF. The gene calls are TRBV18 and TRBJ1-5; D unclear. CDR1 is KGHSH, CDR2 LQKENI, per germline. V gave up 1 base and J gave up 1 base, with 17 bases separating them. This CDR3 spans 18 amino acids.

There are a few counts of this clone. The same CDR3 is also encoded by other DNA sequences in this sample. This sequence joins TRBV30 and TRBJ2-3; D is ambiguous. Germline assignment: CDR1 GTSNPN and CDR2 SVGIG (reference sequence). The ends were cut back, 1 base at V and 6 bases at J, with 5 bases in the middle. The CDR3 totals 11 residues. The CDR3 reads CAWSGGDTQYF. In nucleotides, the CDR3 is TGTGCCTGGAGTGGTGGGGATACGCAGTATTTT.

The chain couples TRBV21-1 to TRBJ2-2; the table's D gene call, TRBD2, was not cross checked with the DNA. TRBV21-1 is described as a pseudogene. The CDR3 covers 15 residues. The CDR3 loop is CASSNESGYTGELFF. In nucleotides, the CDR3 is TGTGCCAGCAGCAACGAAAGCGGGTACACCGGGGAGCTGTTTTTT.

The rearrangement uses TRBV5-6 and TRBJ1-2, with D unresolved. The V end lost 1 base, the J end lost 8 bases, and 12 bases lay between the germline ends. Germline V gene lookup returns CDR1 SGHDT and CDR2 YYEEEE. This CDR3 spans 13 amino acids. The CDR3 coding sequence is TGTGCCAGCAGCTTGCTAGAACGCCACGGCTACACCTTC. Amino acids: CASSLLERHGYTF.

The chain employs TRBV11-2 and TRBJ1-1, with 9 bases identical to TRBD1. The ends lost 1 base at V and 5 bases at J; junction bases unmatched: 14. This CDR3 has 18 residues. The germline CDR1 and CDR2 sequences are SGHAT and FQNNGV. The CDR3 region has the DNA TGTGCCAGCAGCTTAGCCAACTTCGGACAGGGGAGGGGGACTGAAGCTTTCTTT. Its translation: CASSLANFGQGRGTEAFF.

Of note for this clone: The sample contains more than one DNA sequence encoding this CDR3. This CDR3 reads CASSMGRSYEQYF. The CDR3 DNA sequence: TGTGCCAGTAGTATGGGGCGGTCCTACGAGCAGTACTTC. The chain employs TRBV19 and TRBJ2-7, with D possibly matching TRBD1 (5 bases). CDR1 and CDR2 from the germline V gene are LNHDA and SQIVND (reference sequence). V lost 3 bases to trimming and J lost 1 base, with 7 bases between them. The CDR3 is 13 residues long.

V usage is TRBV19 and J usage is TRBJ1-1; 7 nucleotides align to TRBD1. The CDR3 has 14 amino acids. Germline V gives CDR1 LNHDA, CDR2 SQIVND (reference sequence). J was trimmed by 4 bases and V by 5 bases; bases with no gene match: 7. In nucleotides, the CDR3 is TGTGCCAGTAGTGGACAGGTTTTCGTCACTGAAGCTTTCTTT. This sequence encodes CASSGQVFVTEAFF.

The gene calls are TRBV18 and TRBJ2-7, with D unresolved. In germline, CDR1 is KGHSH, CDR2 LQKENI. This CDR3 has 13 amino acids. V lost 6 bases and J lost 8, with 17 bases in between. CDR3 nucleotides: TGTGCCAGCTCCGCCCCCCCCGTTTTACAGCAGTACTTC. It translates to CASSAPPVLQQYF.

This chain uses TRBV5-6 with TRBJ1-2, with TRBD1 identical over 11 bases. V lost 0 bases and J lost 5; bases outside the gene matches: 9. Per the germline V gene, CDR1 is SGHDT and CDR2 is YYEEEE. This CDR3 spans 17 amino acids. The CDR3 is CASSLGLDRGREYGYTF. For the CDR3, the DNA is TGTGCCAGCAGCTTGGGTTTGGACAGGGGGCGCGAATATGGCTACACCTTC.

This sequence joins TRBV7-2 and TRBJ2-7; possible D gene TRBD2, 6 bases. Germline CDR1 and CDR2: SGHTA and FQGNSA. The ends were cut back, 5 bases at V and 4 bases at J, with 18 bases in the middle. The CDR3 runs 15 residues. In nucleotides, the CDR3 is TGTGCCAGCAGCGCCCCGGACGGGGGAATGTACGAGCAGTACTTC. Translating gives CASSAPDGGMYEQYF.

In its sample, this clone was seen once. The CDR3 DNA is TGTGCCAGCAGTTATTTGGACGGAACAACTGAGCAGTTCTTC. Translation: CASSYLDGTTEQFF. This chain uses TRBV6-5 with TRBJ2-1; D unresolved. This CDR3 is built from 14 residues. Germline V gives CDR1 MNHEY, CDR2 SVGAGI. The V end was cut by 3 bases, the J end by 9 bases, with 15 bases between.

CDR3 protein: CASSLVKGARGYTF. CDR3 nucleotides: TGTGCCAGCAGCTTGGTGAAGGGGGCGCGGGGCTACACCTTC. This sequence joins TRBV5-6 and TRBJ1-2; 7 bases fit TRBD1. Germline loops: CDR1 SGHDT, CDR2 YYEEEE. J was trimmed by 8 bases and V by 0 bases; bases with no gene match: 7. The CDR3 is 14 amino acids.